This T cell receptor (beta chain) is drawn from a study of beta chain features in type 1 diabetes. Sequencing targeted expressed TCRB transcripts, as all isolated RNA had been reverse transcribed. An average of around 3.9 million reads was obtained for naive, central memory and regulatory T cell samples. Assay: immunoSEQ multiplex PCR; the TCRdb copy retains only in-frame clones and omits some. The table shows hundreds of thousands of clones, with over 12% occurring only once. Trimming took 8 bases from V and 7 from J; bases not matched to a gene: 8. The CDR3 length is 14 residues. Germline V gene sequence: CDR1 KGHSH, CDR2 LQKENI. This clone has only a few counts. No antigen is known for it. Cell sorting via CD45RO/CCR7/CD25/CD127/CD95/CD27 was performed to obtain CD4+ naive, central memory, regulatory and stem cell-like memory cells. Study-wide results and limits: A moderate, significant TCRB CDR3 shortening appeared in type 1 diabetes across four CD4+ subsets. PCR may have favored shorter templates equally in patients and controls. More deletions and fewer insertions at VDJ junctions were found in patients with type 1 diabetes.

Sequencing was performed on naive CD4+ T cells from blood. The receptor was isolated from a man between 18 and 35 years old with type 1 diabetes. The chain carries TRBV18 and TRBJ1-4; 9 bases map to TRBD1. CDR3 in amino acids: CASAQQGAREKLFF. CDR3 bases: TGTGCCAGCGCGCAACAGGGGGCTCGTGAAAAACTGTTTTTT.